This paragraph covers one T cell receptor (beta chain) sequence. Adults between roughly 18 and 89 years of age took part from about two dozen US areas. Recovered Cohort 3 donors showed two negative PCRs, clearance, or symptom resolution. Here immunoSEQ multiplex PCR was the method, and the copy in TCRdb shows in-frame clones only, minus some. Of about 330,000 clones listed, around 90% were seen once; the top ten hold approximately 5%. This specimen belongs to a study of blood T cell repertoires in COVID-19. Background on the study: Spain, Italy and the United States supplied samples that represented acute and convalescent COVID-19.

Germline CDR1 is KGHSH and CDR2 is LQKENI. V lost 2 bases and J 0 bases, leaving 11 bases between the germline ends. The CDR3 is 16 residues long. The sample consisted of PBMCs or T cells enriched from blood (not recorded which). The chain joins TRBV18 to TRBJ1-5; D not resolved. This sequence was found in a woman aged 25-40 years who had recovered from COVID-19. Here the CDR3 DNA reads TGTGCCAGCTCACCAGGGAGTCCTATTAGCAATCAGCCCCAGCATTTT. It codes for CASSPGSPISNQPQHF. The entire variable domain, with the rest obtained from reference TRBV18 and TRBJ1-5, is as follows: NAGVMQNPRHLVRRRGQEARLRCSPMKGHSHVYWYRQLPEEGLKFMVYLQKENIIDESGMPKERFSAEFPKEGPSILRIQQVVRGDSAAYFCASSPGSPISNQPQHFGDGTRLSIL.